The rows below give T cell receptor beta chains drawn from one sample of a study of shared clonotypes between healthy human individuals. Only in-frame clones appear in the TCRdb table, and some are missing; sequencing was by immunoSEQ multiplex PCR. The table lists under 2.5 million clones, 85% to 95% of them singletons. Sequencing was carried out using naive CD4+ T cells from PBMCs. The origin of the receptors is a man between 18 and 29 years old in good health. Some clones in this sample may be carry-over from other donors' samples. Both conserved end residues are part of each CDR3. The D gene is left open where the match is weak. The size entry is marked missing in some rows and otherwise reads once, few, many or a size class.

clone size | J gene | V gene | D gene | CDR3 protein | CDR3 DNA
NA | TRBJ2-5 | TRBV7-9 | NA | CASSLLQSYQETQYF | TGTGCCAGCAGCTTACTACAGTCGTACCAAGAGACCCAGTACTTC
NA | TRBJ2-1 | TRBV7-9 | NA | CASGPWRSNEQFF | TGTGCCAGCGGCCCCTGGCGAAGCAATGAGCAGTTCTTC
NA | TRBJ1-6 | TRBV2 | TRBD1 | CASSGTGSDSPLHF | TGTGCCAGCAGTGGGACAGGGTCGGATTCACCCCTCCACTTT
NA | TRBJ2-1 | TRBV7-8 | NA | CASSLEYGTYNEQFF | TGTGCCAGCAGCTTAGAATACGGAACCTACAATGAGCAGTTCTTC
NA | TRBJ1-1 | TRBV7-9 | TRBD1 | CASSLTGGVTEAFF | TGTGCCAGCAGCTTGACAGGGGGGGTCACTGAAGCTTTCTTT
NA | TRBJ2-7 | TRBV29-1 | TRBD2 | CSVTRTSGGTYEQYF | TGCAGCGTGACCAGGACTAGCGGGGGGACCTACGAGCAGTACTTC
few | TRBJ2-7 | TRBV13 | TRBD2 | CASSLGLASGPLEQYF | TGTGCCAGCAGCTTAGGCCTGGCTAGCGGGCCTCTCGAGCAGTACTTC
once | TRBJ1-3 | TRBV19 | NA | CASSMNWGPSSGNTIYF | TGTGCCAGTAGTATGAATTGGGGGCCGAGCTCTGGAAACACCATATATTTT
NA | TRBJ2-7 | TRBV5-4 | TRBD2 | CASSPPGLAAVEQYF | TGTGCCAGCAGCCCCCCGGGACTAGCGGCCGTGGAGCAGTACTTC
NA | TRBJ1-5 | TRBV28 | NA | CASRTTQGTNQPQHF | TGTGCCAGCAGGACCACTCAGGGTACCAATCAGCCCCAGCATTTT
once | TRBJ2-7 | TRBV28 | TRBD2 | CASITGTTTYEQYF | TGTGCCAGCATCACCGGGACTACCACCTACGAGCAGTACTTC
few | TRBJ1-2 | TRBV6-5 | NA | CASTTSAEAYGYTF | TGTGCCAGCACCACCTCCGCCGAGGCCTATGGCTACACCTTC
NA | TRBJ2-3 | TRBV28 | NA | CASRPRIQDTQYF | TGTGCCAGCAGGCCCCGGATTCAAGATACGCAGTATTTT
NA | TRBJ1-1 | TRBV6-5 | NA | CASRVETGTEAFF | TGTGCCAGCAGGGTCGAAACGGGGACTGAAGCTTTCTTT
NA | TRBJ2-1 | TRBV5-8 | NA | CASSSSGVGFF | TGTGCCAGCAGCTCGTCGGGAGTAGGGTTCTTC
NA | TRBJ1-5 | TRBV9 | NA | CASSVGANQPQHF | TGTGCCAGCAGCGTCGGAGCTAATCAGCCCCAGCATTTT
NA | TRBJ2-7 | TRBV6-6 | NA | CASSYSRGNEQYF | TGTGCCAGCAGTTACTCGAGGGGGAACGAGCAGTACTTC
NA | TRBJ1-1 | TRBV18 | NA | CASSAAGGGTEAFF | TGTGCCAGCTCAGCAGCGGGGGGTGGAACTGAAGCTTTCTTT
NA | TRBJ2-1 | TRBV28 | TRBD2 | CASSRARLADSSYNEQFF | TGTGCCAGCAGCCGGGCCCGACTAGCAGACAGCTCCTACAATGAGCAGTTCTTC
NA | TRBJ2-1 | TRBV7-3 | NA | CASSTGGIYNEQFF | TGTGCCAGCAGCACCGGGGGCATCTACAATGAGCAGTTCTTC
NA | TRBJ1-1 | TRBV29-1 | NA | CSVERLTNTEAFF | TGCAGCGTTGAGAGGCTTACGAACACTGAAGCTTTCTTT
NA | TRBJ2-7 | TRBV29-1 | NA | CSARSGTQGYEQYF | TGCAGCGCTAGGTCCGGGACCCAGGGTTACGAGCAGTACTTC
NA | TRBJ2-7 | TRBV6-5 | TRBD2 | CASSPDSGSVYEQYF | TGTGCCAGCAGTCCCGATAGCGGGAGTGTCTACGAGCAGTACTTC
few | TRBJ1-5 | TRBV5-1 | NA | CASSLGPNQPQHF | TGCGCCAGCAGCTTGGGGCCGAATCAGCCCCAGCATTTT
NA | TRBJ1-1 | TRBV18 | NA | CASSPGPTEAFF | TGTGCCAGCTCACCAGGGCCCACTGAAGCTTTCTTT
once | TRBJ2-3 | TRBV7-3 | NA | CASSLGQPGTDTQYF | TGTGCCAGCAGCTTAGGGCAGCCGGGTACGGATACGCAGTATTTT
NA | TRBJ1-3 | TRBV6-1 | NA | CASMRHLRNTIYF | TGTGCCAGCATGCGGCACCTGAGAAACACCATATATTTT
few | TRBJ1-3 | TRBV6-6 | NA | CASSSGRARYTIYF | TGTGCCAGCAGTTCAGGGAGGGCTCGGTACACCATATATTTT
NA | TRBJ2-1 | TRBV10-3 | NA | CATNAGLAHYNEQFF | TGTGCCACCAACGCCGGCCTAGCGCATTACAATGAGCAGTTCTTC
NA | TRBJ1-4 | TRBV28 | NA | CASSLDPREKLFF | TGTGCCAGCAGTCTGGACCCCCGTGAAAAACTGTTTTTT
NA | TRBJ2-2 | TRBV7-3 | NA | CASSPRGGMAGELFF | TGTGCCAGCAGCCCTCGAGGGGGAATGGCCGGGGAGCTGTTTTTT
NA | TRBJ2-1 | TRBV7-9 | TRBD2 | CASSPGTSGRFEQFF | TGTGCCAGCAGCCCCGGGACTAGCGGGAGATTTGAGCAGTTCTTC
NA | TRBJ1-5 | TRBV18 | NA | CASQGLDGQPQHF | TGTGCCAGCCAGGGGTTAGATGGTCAGCCCCAGCATTTT
NA | TRBJ2-3 | TRBV30 | TRBD2 | CAWSEGTTLYTDTQYF | TGTGCCTGGAGCGAGGGGACTACCCTTTACACAGATACGCAGTATTTT
NA | TRBJ1-1 | TRBV7-9 | NA | CASSLEPRNRARDTEAFF | TGTGCCAGCAGCTTAGAGCCCCGGAACAGGGCACGGGACACTGAAGCTTTCTTT
NA | TRBJ2-5 | TRBV18 | NA | CASSPDRTAETQYF | TGTGCCAGCTCACCAGACAGAACGGCAGAGACCCAGTACTTC
once | TRBJ1-2 | TRBV5-4 | TRBD1 | CASSSDRVGTYGYTF | TGTGCCAGCAGCTCGGACAGGGTGGGAACCTATGGCTACACCTTC
NA | TRBJ1-4 | TRBV21-1 | NA | CASSKTHRSTTNEKLFF | TGTGCCAGCAGCAAAACACACCGATCCACAACTAATGAAAAACTGTTTTTT
once | TRBJ2-5 | TRBV28 | TRBD1 | CASRIQGQETQYF | TGTGCCAGCAGGATACAGGGGCAAGAGACCCAGTACTTC
NA | TRBJ1-2 | TRBV7-2 | NA | CASSSRAVSSFVYGYTF | TGTGCCAGCAGCTCCCGGGCGGTGTCGAGCTTCGTCTATGGCTACACCTTC
NA | TRBJ2-3 | TRBV7-3 | NA | CASSLGGAPQYF | TGTGCCAGCAGCTTAGGTGGGGCGCCCCAGTATTTT
NA | TRBJ2-7 | TRBV4-3 | NA | CASSQEMRAYEQYF | TGCGCCAGCAGCCAAGAGATGAGAGCCTACGAGCAGTACTTC
NA | TRBJ1-6 | TRBV30 | TRBD1 | CAWKRDRGSGSPLHF | TGTGCCTGGAAGCGAGACAGGGGGTCCGGTTCACCCCTCCACTTT
NA | TRBJ1-4 | TRBV7-9 | NA | CASSLSGSWATNEKLFF | TGTGCCAGCAGCTTATCCGGATCCTGGGCAACTAATGAAAAACTGTTTTTT
NA | TRBJ2-7 | TRBV10-2 | NA | CATSDPTSREQYF | TGCGCCACCTCGGACCCAACCTCTAGGGAGCAGTACTTC
NA | TRBJ2-1 | TRBV13 | TRBD2 | CASSSSLAGGQGSNEQFF | TGTGCCAGCAGCTCTTCCTTAGCGGGAGGGCAGGGGTCAAATGAGCAGTTCTTC
NA | TRBJ2-3 | TRBV12-5 | TRBD1 | CASGRYGQGASDTQYF | TGTGCTAGTGGGCGATACGGACAGGGGGCATCAGATACGCAGTATTTT
NA | TRBJ2-5 | TRBV28 | TRBD1 | CASSPSGTGVETQYF | TGTGCCAGCAGCCCCTCCGGGACAGGGGTTGAGACCCAGTACTTC
NA | TRBJ1-2 | TRBV5-1 | NA | CASSLVAHNPSYGYTF | TGCGCCAGCAGCTTGGTAGCACACAACCCGTCCTATGGCTACACCTTC
NA | TRBJ2-4 | TRBV28 | NA | CASSSPLAGNIQYF | TGTGCCAGCAGTTCCCCCCTCGCGGGGAACATTCAGTACTTC
NA | TRBJ1-2 | TRBV5-8 | NA | CASSPGSAHGHGYTF | TGTGCCAGCAGCCCAGGCTCCGCACACGGCCATGGCTACACCTTC
NA | TRBJ2-7 | TRBV28 | TRBD1 | CASSWTGGAEQYF | TGTGCCAGCAGCTGGACAGGGGGCGCCGAGCAGTACTTC
once | TRBJ2-5 | TRBV28 | NA | CASRESGWGRETQYF | TGTGCCAGCAGGGAGTCCGGGTGGGGAAGAGAGACCCAGTACTTC
NA | TRBJ2-5 | TRBV5-6 | TRBD1 | CASSVGDRAKETQYF | TGTGCCAGCAGCGTAGGGGACAGGGCAAAAGAGACCCAGTACTTC
NA | TRBJ1-2 | TRBV7-8 | NA | CASSSDTDNYGYGGYTF | TGTGCCAGCAGCTCAGATACAGATAACTATGGCTATGGCGGCTACACCTTC